The T cell receptor (beta chain) under discussion was sequenced for a study of a mutant IDH1 vaccine in newly diagnosed glioma. Study-level information: With temozolomide cycles, or 4-6 weeks after radiotherapy alone, vaccination was started. Pretreatment consisted of radiotherapy, temozolomide, or both, with most receiving both.

The time point: week 47, end of study. Vaccinated patients received 300 ug of mutant IDH1 20-mer peptide per dose, with topical imiquimod. The study gave patients eight vaccinations in weeks 1, 3, 5, 7, 11, 15, 19, 23. This clone appeared a few times. Its antigen is not known. Clones were sequenced by immunoSEQ multiplex PCR, and TCRdb holds only the in-frame ones, with some missing. The top ten clones hold about a sixth of a sample with approximately 12,000 clones, 81% of them seen once. This clonotype was sampled from a man younger than 45 with glioma. This material consisted of PBMCs, taken from a glioma patient whose treatment included an IDH1 peptide vaccine.

The CDR3 region has the DNA TGTGCCAGCAGCGATTCGGGGGGCGCAAATGAAAAACTGTTTTTT. It translates to CASSDSGGANEKLFF. The chain employs TRBV7-2 and TRBJ1-4; tentative D call: TRBD1 (6 bases). The V end was cut by 5 bases, the J end by 5 bases, with 15 bases between. The CDR3 totals 15 residues. Germline CDR1 and CDR2: SGHTA and FQGNSA.